This paragraph covers one TCR beta chain sequence. This clonotype was counted between two and nine times. Its antigen is currently not known. There are no base qualities to consult, and no much larger clone falls within one base. This record belongs to a study of post-analysis software for immune sequencing data (dated by TCRdb to 2013 to 2016). Looking at the study overall: Disease courses on record covered relapsing-remitting, secondary progressive and progressive-relapsing multiple sclerosis, though some patients had no subtype annotation. The patient repertoires were compared against 11 previously published healthy control repertoires obtained from donors aged roughly 6 to 25 years. A subset of samples was prepared in parallel using single-end sample barcoding, then pooled and co-amplified after Illumina adapter ligation. What the research found in general, with its limitations: Normalized Chao1 diversity was significantly lower in multiple sclerosis patients than controls, suggesting substantial peripheral T-cell clonal expansion. Patients showed significantly higher frequencies than controls for roughly 5 TRBV segments, among them TRBV5-6, TRBV5-1 and TRBV20-1. Strong co-clustering of samples prepared in the same batch was shown by direct clustering with F measure, prompting a batch-effect correction. The control group was slightly older than the multiple sclerosis patient group.

The CDR3 covers 14 residues, taking in both the cysteine and the phenylalanine. Solely the CDR3 DNA is kept, with 42 bases framed from the first base. V is clipped by 3 bases and J by 0 bases, and the sequence between their germline boundaries is 9 bases long. Preparation of the library involved PCR. These reads were obtained on an Illumina HiSeq 2500. To reduce PCR and sequencing biases, unique molecular identifiers were incorporated into the TCR beta cDNA libraries. Every 1 to 10 million input T cells yielded some 500,000 cDNA molecules, meaning each molecule approximated one T cell. Patient libraries were prepared and sequenced with the same protocol used for the earlier healthy control dataset. Within a given batch, samples were prepared together, multiplexed and sequenced on the same HiSeq lane. In the authors' own workflow: MIGEC handled the raw barcoded reads, throwing out single-read molecular identifier groups before consensus assembly and CDR3 extraction. Clonotype tables were post-analysed with VDJtools, and diversity was normalized by down-sampling all datasets to the smallest sample size. To correct batch-related cross-sample contamination, repertoire overlap clustering matched CDR3 amino acid sequences but not nucleotide sequences. The public reads were quality trimmed at Q25 with fastp and then assembled into clones with MiXCR by TCRdb, keeping productive beta chains. Each CDR3 protein appears once, grouped with its most common genes and DNA. Here the V and J calls rest on TCRdb's processing, not on the authors' analysis. Here the sample has 350,000 to 500,000 distinct CDR3 sequences; 39% occur a single time. Of the sample, around 8% falls within the top ten clones.

To demonstrate the VDJtools post-analysis software, TCR beta repertoires were profiled from the peripheral blood of about 13 young patients with multiple sclerosis. The patients with multiple sclerosis were children and adolescents between about 6 and 17 years of age. Sequences were obtained from blood. This receptor was identified in a girl aged 2 to 10 with multiple sclerosis. The rearranged segments are TRBV12-3 or TRBV12-4 and TRBJ2-7; no D segment can be confidently identified. The DNA reads as follows: TGTGCCAGCAGTTTTTTAGGAAACTCCTACGAGCAGTACTTC. Its protein product is CASSFLGNSYEQYF.